This TCR beta chain was obtained from a study of shared clonotypes between healthy human individuals. Germline lookup yields CDR1 MDHEN and CDR2 SYDVKM. The CDR3 runs 15 residues. V lost 3 bases to trimming and J lost 7 bases; unmatched junction nucleotides: 7. TCRdb's table, derived via immunoSEQ multiplex PCR, lists solely in-frame clones and lacks some. The data contain approximately 1,500,000 clones, 95% to 99% of them singletons. The specimen was naive CD4+ T cells sorted from blood. Subset reported: CD45RA+ positively selected. The V call is TRBV28, the J call TRBJ2-1, with 9 bases that match TRBD2. This receptor was identified in a man aged 25-40 years in good health. The CDR3 DNA is TGTGCCAGCAGTTTCGAAGCGGGAGGTGGGAATGAGCAGTTCTTC. Protein: CASSFEAGGGNEQFF.